The clone carrying this TCR beta chain has only a few counts. The data were taken from a study of glioma-infiltrating T cells after dendritic cell vaccination. Study background: Autologous tumor lysate was loaded overnight onto monocyte-derived dendritic cells grown approximately seven days with IL-4 and GM-CSF.

Only patients with spare fresh-frozen tumor and over two years of follow-up were included. The germline V and J ends were trimmed by 7 bases and 5 bases, with 17 bases remaining between them. The germline CDR1 and CDR2 sequences are LNHDA and SQIVND (reference sequence). This CDR3 spans 14 amino acids. The method was immunoSEQ multiplex PCR; TCRdb's version includes in-frame clones alone and lacks a portion of them. The profile shows tens of thousands of clones, 82% of them singletons. The sequence came from a human donor with glioblastoma. The J gene is TRBJ1-2, the V gene TRBV19, with D possibly matching TRBD1 (6 bases). This specimen was blood, taken before dendritic cell vaccination. The CDR3 bases are TGTGCCAGTAACCCGACAGGATCCACATATGGCTACACCTTC. Translation gives CASNPTGSTYGYTF.